A single sample is the source of the 14 T cell receptor beta chains below, sequenced in a study of regulatory T cells in long-lasting Graves disease. Stated time point: newly diagnosed GD, antithyroid drugs for less than 3 months. PBMC RNA was the source of the TCR library. Through Arm-PCR of CDR3 regions and iRepertoire HTBI primers, TCR beta libraries were built. TCRdb reprocessed the multiplex PCR reads via MiXCR and lists one record per CDR3 protein. Of approximately 300,000 distinct CDR3 sequences listed, approximately 20% are singletons. Material: peripheral blood mononuclear cells (PBMCs), obtained at new diagnosis, from a patient treated with antithyroid drugs. These receptors came from a female donor with Graves disease.

This clonotype has at least ten counts. The chain recombines TRBV20-1 with TRBJ2-7; D not certain. This CDR3 region has 11 residues. The germline CDR1 and CDR2 sequences are DFQATT and SNEGSKA (reference sequence). Trimming took 3 bases from V and 13 from J, leaving 16 bases between them. Here the CDR3 DNA reads TGCAGTGCTAGTTCCGGTTCGGGCGGCTACTTC. Translating gives CSASSGSGGYF.

V and J are TRBV4-1 and TRBJ2-7; TRBD2 aligns across 11 bases. Trimming cost V 3 bases and J 1 base; bases outside gene matches: 2. The germline V gene encodes CDR1 MGHRA and CDR2 YSYEKL. CDR3 length: 15 amino acids. CDR3 sequence (DNA): TGCGCCAGCAGCCATGGGACTAGCGGATCCTACGAGCAGTACTTC. Amino acids: CASSHGTSGSYEQYF.

This clonotype has at least ten counts. The V call is TRBV27, the J call TRBJ2-3, with 14 bases that match TRBD2. This CDR3 has 19 residues. Germline CDR1 and CDR2: MNHEY and SMNVEV (reference sequence). The V and J ends lost 7 bases and 0 bases, in that order; junction bases with no gene match: 12. The CDR3 loop is CASKRLAGGPRSSTDTQYF. CDR3 DNA: TGTGCCAGCAAAAGACTAGCGGGAGGGCCGCGTTCGAGCACAGATACGCAGTATTTT.

This clonotype has more than one count but fewer than ten. The chain carries TRBV29-1 and TRBJ2-1; the D gene is possibly TRBD1 (8 bases). Germline V gives CDR1 SQVTM, CDR2 ANQGSEA. The CDR3 totals 14 residues. CDR3 region: CTTGGGGVYNEQFF. In DNA form, the CDR3 reads TGCACCACAGGGGGGGGGGGGGTCTACAATGAGCAGTTCTTC.

V usage is TRBV9 and J usage is TRBJ1-1, with a possible D match to TRBD1 (5 bases). This CDR3 has 15 residues. V gave up 3 bases and J gave up 4 bases, with 16 bases separating them. In germline, CDR1 is SGDLS, CDR2 YYNGEE. The CDR3 reads CASSAYSRGGTEAFF. The CDR3 nucleotides are TGTGCCAGCAGCGCGTACAGTCGGGGCGGCACTGAAGCTTTCTTT.

CDR3 sequence (DNA): TGTGCCAGCAGTTCCCTTAGCGGGAGGTTGAATGAGCAGTTCTTC. This gives the protein CASSSLSGRLNEQFF. The chain couples TRBV12-3 or TRBV12-4 to TRBJ2-1, with TRBD2 matching 10 bases. With 4 bases clipped from V and 7 bases from J, the junction kept 7 bases outside the gene matches. The CDR3 runs to 15 residues.

With regard to this clonotype: A much larger clone lies a single base off, so this may be a read error. The chain is built from TRBV12-3 or TRBV12-4 and TRBJ1-2; D unresolved. The CDR3 loop spans 14 amino acids. V was cut by 5 bases and J by 0 bases, with 10 bases left in between. CDR3 residues: CASSERTANYGYTF. CDR3 nucleotide sequence: TGTGCCAGCAGTGAAAGGACCGCTAACTATGGCTACACCTTC.

With respect to this clonotype: The conserved closing phenylalanine or tryptophan is absent in this CDR3, likely reflecting a read error. No DNA is shown, since the ends of the CDR3 on it are uncertain; the CDR3 is the one TCRdb lists. The chain couples TRBV5-1 to TRBJ1-2; the D call in the table, TRBD1, was not verified against the DNA. The germline gives CDR1 SGHRS, CDR2 YFSETQ. The CDR3 has 14 amino acids, counting both end residues. CDR3 in amino acids: CASSLTGDNYGCTV.

This clonotype was seen many times. V and J are TRBV29-1 and TRBJ1-1; D is undetermined. The germline V gene has CDR1 SQVTM and CDR2 ANQGSEA. V was pared by 4 bases and J by 0 bases, with 9 bases between. There are 13 residues in the CDR3. Here the CDR3 DNA reads TGCAGCGTTGCGTCAGGCGTGAACACTGAAGCTTTCTTT. Translated: CSVASGVNTEAFF.

There are many counts of this clonotype. This chain joins TRBV11-2 and TRBJ2-1, with unresolved D. The germline V gene has CDR1 SGHAT and CDR2 FQNNGV. Trimming removed 2 bases from V and 5 bases from J, with 10 bases in between. The CDR3 spans 14 residues. The CDR3, as DNA: TGTGCCAGCAGCTTACCGAGGACCGACAATGAGCAGTTCTTC. It yields the protein CASSLPRTDNEQFF.

This chain connects TRBV28 to TRBJ1-1; maybe TRBD1 (6 bases). This CDR3 is built from 17 residues. CDR1 and CDR2 (germline): MDHEN, SYDVKM. Trimming removed 3 bases at V and 3 bases at J, with 20 bases between. The CDR3 spells CASSFIWGGGTYTEAFF. The CDR3 nucleotides are TGTGCCAGCAGTTTTATATGGGGAGGGGGGACCTACACTGAAGCTTTCTTT.

As regards this clonotype: This may come from a read error, since a much larger clone is one base off. The rearrangement joins TRBV30 to TRBJ1-1; D not resolved. Germline V gives CDR1 GTSNPN, CDR2 SVGIG (reference sequence). The CDR3 length is 14 residues. This chain's CDR3 is CAWSWERMNNEAFF. The DNA of the CDR3 is TGTGCCTGGAGTTGGGAGCGAATGAACAATGAAGCTTTCTTT.

On this clonotype itself: A much larger clone lies a single base off, so this may be a read error. The chain has TRBV2 and TRBJ1-4; the D is unclear. This CDR3 is built from 16 residues. CDR1 is SNHLY and CDR2 is FYNNEI in the germline V gene. The CDR3 DNA reads TGTGCCCGCAGTGAGGTGCGGGGAGCAACTAATGAAAAACTGTTTTTT. Protein product: CARSEVRGATNEKLFF.

This clonotype appeared many times. The chain is built from TRBV11-1 and TRBJ2-7, with 7 bases aligning to TRBD2. Trimming removed 5 bases from V and 0 bases from J; junction bases left unmatched: 10. This CDR3 has 16 amino acids. Germline CDR1 SGHAT, CDR2 FQDESV (reference sequence). CDR3 nucleotide sequence: TGTGCCAGCAGCCCACTCACTAGCGATTACTCCTACGAGCAGTACTTC. Protein: CASSPLTSDYSYEQYF.